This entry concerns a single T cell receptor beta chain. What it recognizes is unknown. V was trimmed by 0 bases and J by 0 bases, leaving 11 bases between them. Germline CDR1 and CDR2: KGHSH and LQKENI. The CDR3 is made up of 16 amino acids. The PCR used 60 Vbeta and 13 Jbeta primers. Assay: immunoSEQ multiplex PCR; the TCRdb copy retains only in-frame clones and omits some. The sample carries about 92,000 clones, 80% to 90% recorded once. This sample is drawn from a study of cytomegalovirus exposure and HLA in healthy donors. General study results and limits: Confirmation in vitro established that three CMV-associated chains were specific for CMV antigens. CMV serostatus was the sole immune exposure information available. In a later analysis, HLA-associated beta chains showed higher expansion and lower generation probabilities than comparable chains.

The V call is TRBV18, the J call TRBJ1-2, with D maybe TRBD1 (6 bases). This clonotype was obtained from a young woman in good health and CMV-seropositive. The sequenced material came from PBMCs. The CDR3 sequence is CASSPPRTATNYGYTF. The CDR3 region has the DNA TGTGCCAGCTCACCACCTCGGACAGCGACTAACTATGGCTACACCTTC.